These 8 T cell receptor beta chains came from one sample sequenced in a study of T cell repertoires and HLA-DP antigens. The antigens for these receptors are not known. Clones were sequenced by immunoSEQ multiplex PCR, and TCRdb holds only the in-frame ones, with some missing. The table includes fewer than 95,000 clones, 86% detected once. Material: CD4+ T cells from PBMCs. Receptors were obtained from a man between 45 and 60 years old in good health and CMV-seronegative.

CDR3 DNA: TGCGCCAGCAGCGTCAAACAGGGGGCCCTGAACACTGAAGCTTTCTTT. It codes for CASSVKQGALNTEAFF. The chain links TRBV5-1 to TRBJ1-1; 9 bases are shared with TRBD1. V lost 4 bases, J lost 0 bases, and 7 bases stayed unmatched. Germline CDR1 is SGHRS and CDR2 is YFSETQ. The CDR3 spans 16 residues.

V and J are TRBV30 and TRBJ1-6; no clear D. The V end lost 1 base, the J end lost 7 bases, and 5 bases lay between the germline ends. CDR1 and CDR2 (germline): GTSNPN, SVGIG (reference sequence). CDR3 length: 12 residues. The CDR3 bases are TGTGCCTGGAGTGGGGTGAATTCACCCCTCCACTTT. Encoded protein: CAWSGVNSPLHF.

The chain couples TRBV27 to TRBJ2-7, with D perhaps matching TRBD2 (6 bases). This CDR3 is built from 15 residues. Germline V gives CDR1 MNHEY, CDR2 SMNVEV (reference sequence). Between the trimmed V and J ends, which lost 6 bases and 0 bases, there was a span of 15 bases. CDR3 amino acids: CASRPAGGSSYEQYF. CDR3 DNA sequence: TGTGCCAGCAGGCCTGCCGGGGGAAGCTCCTACGAGCAGTACTTC.

The rearrangement uses TRBV19 and TRBJ2-7, with 7 bases fitting TRBD1. The germline V gene encodes CDR1 LNHDA and CDR2 SQIVND (reference sequence). After removal of 3 bases from V and 2 bases from J, the junction contained 4 bases not matched to a gene. This CDR3 is 14 amino acids long. The CDR3 here is CASSMTGRTYEQYF. CDR3 sequence (DNA): TGTGCCAGTAGTATGACAGGGAGAACCTACGAGCAGTACTTC.

The rearrangement joins TRBV30 to TRBJ1-5; the D gene is possibly TRBD1 (5 bases). There are 13 residues in the CDR3. Trimming took off 0 bases at V and 3 bases at J, with 6 bases between the two ends. Germline CDR1 and CDR2: GTSNPN and SVGIG (reference sequence). CDR3 loop: CAWSVQVNQPQHF. CDR3 sequence (DNA): TGTGCCTGGAGTGTACAGGTCAATCAGCCCCAGCATTTT.

The chain carries TRBV30 and TRBJ1-1; no reliable D call. There are 12 residues in the CDR3. Germline V gives CDR1 GTSNPN, CDR2 SVGIG (reference sequence). V lost 4 bases and J lost 1, with 7 bases in between. As DNA, the CDR3 is TGTGCCTGGAATCGACGGAACACTGAAGCTTTCTTT. It encodes CAWNRRNTEAFF. Based on the CDR3 plus reference TRBV30 and TRBJ1-1, the full variable domain is SQTIHQWPATLVQPVGSPLSLECTVEGTSNPNLYWYRQAAGRGLQLLFYSVGIGQISSEVPQNLSASRPQDRQFILSSKKLLLSDSGFYLCAWNRRNTEAFFGQGTRLTVV.

This rearrangement joins TRBV6-4 to TRBJ2-7, with unresolved D. Trimming stripped 2 bases from V and 4 bases from J, with 18 bases between. The CDR3 sequence is 16 residues long. Germline lookup yields CDR1 MRHNA and CDR2 SNTAGT. The DNA of the CDR3 is TGTGCCAGCAGTGACCTTCCGTACCCACAGACTTACGAGCAGTACTTC. It translates to CASSDLPYPQTYEQYF.

The J gene is TRBJ2-7, the V gene TRBV13; D call uncertain. The V end was cut by 4 bases, the J end by 3 bases, with 4 bases between. The CDR3 has 11 amino acids. Germline-derived CDR1 and CDR2 are PRHDT and FYEKMQ (reference sequence). The CDR3 loop reads CASSSLYEQYF. In DNA, the CDR3 is TGTGCCAGCAGCTCCCTCTACGAGCAGTACTTC. Using reference TRBV13 and TRBJ2-7 for the parts outside the CDR3, the full variable domain is AAGVIQSPRHLIKEKRETATLKCYPIPRHDTVYWYQQGPGQDPQFLISFYEKMQSDKGSIPDRFSAQQFSDYHSELNMSSLELGDSALYFCASSSLYEQYFGPGTRLTVT.